This T cell receptor beta chain is from a study of technical replicates of blood from a few donors. Clones were sequenced by immunoSEQ multiplex PCR, and TCRdb holds only the in-frame ones, with some missing. The sample has about 69,000 clones, 80% to 90% seen once. The source of this sequence is a human donor in good health. Some clones in this sample may be carry-over from other donors' samples. The source material was PBMCs.

This CDR3 reads CASSARDTGELFF. As DNA, the CDR3 is TGTGCCAGCAGCGCCAGGGATACCGGGGAGCTGTTTTTT. V usage is TRBV9 and J usage is TRBJ2-2, with a tentative D call TRBD1 (5 bases). V lost 3 bases to trimming and J lost 5 bases, with 8 bases between them. Germline CDR1 reads SGDLS; CDR2 reads YYNGEE. The CDR3 loop spans 13 amino acids.